This TCR beta chain was identified in a study of blood T cell repertoires in COVID-19 (dated by TCRdb to 2020 to 2022). At the level of the whole study: Collaborator samples came from the United States, Italy and Spain and covered acute and convalescent phases of COVID-19. The material from the prospective study consisted of cDNA or gDNA derived from T cells, B-cell-depleted T cells, or PBMCs. Subjects who had been exposed to COVID-19, were actively infected with it, or had recovered from it provided the deeply sampled blood TCRbeta repertoires that made up the dataset. The repertoires were made available in a free public database intended to serve as a resource for research on the immune response to SARS-CoV-2. The samples were drawn from the first 160 participants of the ongoing ImmuneRACE study and from some 1,300 subjects provided by 6 global collaborators. The sample metadata nearly always contained a de-identified subject ID, COVID-19 status, age in years and sex. Where HLA class I and class II types were available, the types were taken from metadata supplied by the sample provider, not from assay-based typing. General findings and caveats noted by the study authors: Clinical and demographic metadata were provided uncurated, with the amount varying by source and participant.

Note on this clone: The antigen it recognizes is unknown. Per-base quality was not reported, and no clone a single base away is much larger than it.

TCRbeta CDR3 regions were amplified from genomic DNA using the immunoSEQ Assay, a bias-controlled multiplex PCR. The authors' pipeline ran thus. Nucleated cell counts per sample were estimated from amplification of reference gene primers within the assay. To quantify the absolute abundance of each unique TCRbeta CDR3 rearrangement, sequence reads were collapsed and filtered. Productive Simpson clonality was computed per sample as the square root of Simpson's diversity index over productive rearrangements. TCRdb took over this immuneACCESS table, retaining in-frame rearrangements with V and J assigned. Such tables are incomplete; in checked studies, under half of the missing clones stem from an unresolved V gene, and the remainder is unexplained. The DNA was the basis for D and trimming; V, J and clone size are from that table. The sample profile shows some 150,000 clones; around 85% of them were found once. Approximately 1.1% of the sample is in the top ten clones.

From a lookup of the germline V gene, CDR1 and CDR2 are KGHSH and LQKENI. The CDR3 holds 17 amino acids from the cysteine to the phenylalanine. Only CDR3 DNA is held: 51 bases, read in frame from base 1. V is trimmed back by 3 bases and J by 3 bases, and the junction contains 9 bases that no gene match accounts for. A second Seattle source provided samples from volunteer blood donors who had recovered from COVID-19. Collaborating institutions collected whole blood in K2EDTA tubes following their own protocols. For TCRbeta analysis, collaborator samples were shipped as frozen whole blood, as isolated PBMCs, or as DNA extracted from either sample type.

The sequence joins TRBV18 to TRBJ2-3, and 10 junctional nucleotides match TRBD2. The sequencing input was peripheral blood. This sequence originates from a man aged 55 to 70 who had recovered from COVID-19. The nucleotide sequence reads as follows: TGTGCCAGCTCACCCAGACCGGGACTAGCGAGGACAGATACGCAGTATTTT. Its product reads: CASSPRPGLARTDTQYF.